This T cell receptor beta chain was found in a study of cytomegalovirus exposure and HLA in healthy donors. Study-wide background: The roughly 130 validation repertoires, a later analysis reported, used the same platform as the roughly 730 repertoires from the first cohort.

From germline, CDR1 is ENHRY and CDR2 SYGVKD. The V segment lost 6 bases and the J segment 2 bases; nucleotides outside the gene matches: 3. There are 13 residues in the CDR3. In regard to this clone: Antigen unknown.

Whole-study results and caveats: Most TCR sequences were seen very rarely across donors, but some public TCRs occurred in many. A list of about 180 TCR beta chains associated with cytomegalovirus was given.

The data were produced by immunoSEQ multiplex PCR, yet TCRdb's version contains in-frame clones alone and is incomplete. The repertoire consists of about 190,000 clones, with around 86% occurring once and the leading ten covering roughly 1.6%. A 120-subject validation cohort, separate from the approximately 690-subject first cohort, supplied the donors. The chain links TRBV10-3 to TRBJ1-1; 7 bases fit TRBD1. The sequenced material came from PBMCs. The clonotype comes from a young woman in good health and CMV-seronegative. CDR3 sequence: CAIRGTANTEAFF. The CDR3 DNA reads as TGTGCCATCAGAGGGACAGCCAACACTGAAGCTTTCTTT.